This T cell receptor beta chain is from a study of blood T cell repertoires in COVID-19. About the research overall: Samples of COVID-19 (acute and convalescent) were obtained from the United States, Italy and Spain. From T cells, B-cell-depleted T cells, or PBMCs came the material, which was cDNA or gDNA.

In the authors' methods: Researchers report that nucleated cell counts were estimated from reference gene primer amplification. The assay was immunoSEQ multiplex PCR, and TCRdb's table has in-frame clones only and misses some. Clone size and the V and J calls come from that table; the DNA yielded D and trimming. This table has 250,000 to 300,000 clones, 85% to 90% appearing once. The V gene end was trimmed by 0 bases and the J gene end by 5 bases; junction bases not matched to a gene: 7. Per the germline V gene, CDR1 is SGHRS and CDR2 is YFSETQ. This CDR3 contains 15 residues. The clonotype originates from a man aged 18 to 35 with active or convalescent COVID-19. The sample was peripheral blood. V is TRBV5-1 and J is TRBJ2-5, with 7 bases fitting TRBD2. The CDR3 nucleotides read TGCGCCAGCAGCTTGGGAGCGGGGTCGGGGGAGACCCAGTACTTC. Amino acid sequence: CASSLGAGSGETQYF.